This TCR beta chain was profiled in a study of control samples from healthy donors and cancer patients. Profiling relied on immunoSEQ multiplex PCR, and the TCRdb table lists in-frame clones only, not all of them. The table shows roughly 400,000 clones, with 75% to 95% occurring only once. CDR1 is SGDLS, CDR2 YYNGEE, per germline. With 3 bases clipped from V and 4 bases from J, the junction kept 0 bases outside the gene matches. The CDR3 sequence is 12 residues long. This receptor was taken from a man aged 40-49 years with head and neck cancer. The gene calls are TRBV9 and TRBJ1-2, with TRBD1 matching over 7 bases. Sequencing was performed on PBMCs. The CDR3 bases are TGTGCCAGCAGCGGGGACAGCTATGGCTACACCTTC. Encoded protein: CASSGDSYGYTF.